The sequence of this T cell receptor beta chain was determined in a study of T cell changes during pregnancy in multiple sclerosis. The ends were cut back, 6 bases at V and 1 base at J, with 12 bases in the middle. Germline V gene sequence: CDR1 MNHNY, CDR2 SVGAGI (reference sequence). There are 15 residues in the CDR3. This table comes from immunoSEQ multiplex PCR, and its TCRdb copy is limited to in-frame clones, with some not included. The sample comprises fewer than 85,000 clones, more than 85% of which are singletons, and 1.5% to 2% rests with the top ten. The receptor comes from a female donor in good health, enrolled as a control in a pregnancy study. This sequence joins TRBV6-6 and TRBJ2-2, with TRBD2 as a possible D gene (6 bases). The material sequenced was peripheral blood, taken in the first trimester of pregnancy. This CDR3 reads CASRFGLRNTGELFF. As DNA, the CDR3 is TGTGCCAGCAGATTCGGACTAAGGAACACCGGGGAGCTGTTTTTT.